Presented here are 21 T cell receptor beta chains from one specimen sequenced in a study. One entry per CDR3 protein results from TCRdb running MiXCR on the 5' RACE reads. The data show 25,000 to 35,000 distinct CDR3 sequences, around a quarter seen once. The sequencing sample was made of memory CD4+ T cells sorted from blood. Subset described: memory CD4+ T cells, CD4+CD45RO+CD25-. Source of these receptors: a female donor with breast cancer.

This clonotype was observed many times. The rearrangement links TRBV4-2 to TRBJ2-5; TRBD2 aligns across 11 bases. J was trimmed by 0 bases and V by 4 bases; bases with no gene match: 1. Germline CDR1 is LGHNA and CDR2 is YNFKEQ. This CDR3 is 15 amino acids long. The CDR3 coding sequence is TGTGCCAGCAGCCCGGGACTAGCGGACCAAGAGACCCAGTACTTC. Protein sequence: CASSPGLADQETQYF.

This rearrangement joins TRBV10-3 to TRBJ2-3, with 7 bases matching TRBD1. CDR1 and CDR2 (germline): ENHRY, SYGVKD. Germline trimming cut 9 bases from V and 0 bases from J; bases unmatched to any gene: 9. CDR3 length equals 15 residues. The CDR3 region is CAIRQGSASTDTQYF. The CDR3, as DNA: TGTGCCATTCGACAGGGAAGTGCTAGCACAGATACGCAGTATTTT.

With respect to this clonotype: A much larger clone differs from this one at a single base, so this may be a read error. The gene calls are TRBV12-3 or TRBV12-4 and TRBJ2-1, with 8 bases identical to TRBD1. This CDR3 contains 15 residues. The CDR3 nucleotides read TGTGCCAGCAGCCTCTCCGGGACAGGCTACAATGAGCAGTCCTTC. Translation: CASSLSGTGYNEQSF.

This chain joins TRBV6-1 and TRBJ2-2; 7 bases fit TRBD2. With 5 bases clipped from V and 4 bases from J, the junction kept 13 bases outside the gene matches. Germline lookup yields CDR1 MNHNS and CDR2 SASEGT. The CDR3 runs 17 residues. This chain's CDR3 is CASSTELIPGGTGELFF. The DNA of the CDR3 is TGTGCCAGCAGTACCGAATTAATACCGGGGGGCACCGGGGAGCTGTTTTTT.

Relative to its sample, this clonotype is medium-sized. This chain uses TRBV20-1 with TRBJ2-2, with a weak D call TRBD1 (5 bases). V lost 3 bases, J lost 5 bases, and 10 bases lay in between. The CDR3 is made up of 13 amino acids. Per the germline V gene, CDR1 is DFQATT and CDR2 is SNEGSKA (reference sequence). This CDR3 reads CSASLPGTGELFF. The CDR3 nucleotides read TGCAGTGCTAGTCTCCCAGGGACCGGGGAGCTGTTTTTT.

This clonotype came up a few times. J is TRBJ2-7 and V is TRBV27; tentative D call: TRBD2 (5 bases). Germline lookup yields CDR1 MNHEY and CDR2 SMNVEV (reference sequence). CDR3 length equals 13 residues. V was shortened by 5 bases and J by 5 bases, with 13 bases between the two germline ends. CDR3: CASSPSGSHEQYF. For the CDR3, the DNA is TGTGCCAGCAGTCCCTCGGGGTCCCACGAGCAGTACTTC.

The chain is built from TRBV4-1 and TRBJ2-1; a weak D match, TRBD1 (5 bases). The CDR3 runs to 15 residues. V lost 1 base and J 6 bases, leaving 13 bases between the germline ends. Germline CDR1 MGHRA, CDR2 YSYEKL. CDR3: CASSQVQAGANEQFF. The DNA of the CDR3 is TGCGCCAGCAGCCAAGTACAGGCAGGTGCCAATGAGCAGTTCTTC.

Judged by abundance, this clonotype is medium-sized. The chain carries TRBV6-5 and TRBJ2-3, with TRBD2 identical over 8 bases. The CDR3 covers 17 residues. With 3 bases clipped from V and 0 bases from J, the junction kept 8 bases outside the gene matches. CDR1 is MNHEY and CDR2 is SVGAGI in the germline V gene. DNA for the CDR3: TGTGCCAGCAGTTATGGGCTAGCGGGCGCTAGCACAGATACGCAGTATTTT. This encodes CASSYGLAGASTDTQYF.

As for this clonotype: A clone one base away is much larger, so this may be a read error. The chain recombines TRBV5-1 with TRBJ2-7; D is uncertain. This CDR3 has 11 residues. V dropped 3 bases and J dropped 6 bases, with 7 bases sitting between them. Looked up from germline, CDR1 is SGHRS and CDR2 is YFSETQ. The CDR3, as DNA: TGCGCCAGCAGCTCTGGTGGCGAGCAGTACTTC. Translated: CASSSGGEQYF.

The V call is TRBV14, the J call TRBJ2-1; the match to TRBD1 covers 7 bases. Germline CDR1 SGHDN, CDR2 FVKESK. The junction had 18 bases not matched to a gene; V was cut back by 3 bases and J by 4 bases. The CDR3 has 19 amino acids. This chain's CDR3 is CASSHAPRLTGSLYNEQFF. CDR3 DNA sequence: TGTGCCAGCAGCCATGCTCCCCGCCTGACAGGGTCCTTATACAATGAGCAGTTCTTC.

The chain joins TRBV7-9 to TRBJ2-7, with D hard to call. CDR1 and CDR2 (germline): SEHNR, FQNEAQ (reference sequence). The CDR3 consists of 12 residues. Trimming took 5 bases from V and 5 from J, leaving 10 bases between them. CDR3 residues: CASSAVENEQYF. CDR3 bases: TGTGCCAGCAGCGCCGTGGAGAACGAGCAGTACTTC.

A few counts support this clonotype. V gene TRBV5-5 combines with J gene TRBJ2-1; D unresolved. The CDR3 has 16 amino acids. The V gene's germline CDR1 is SGHKS and CDR2 YYEKEE (reference sequence). V lost 1 base, J lost 0 bases, and 11 bases lay in between. The CDR3 DNA reads as TGTGCCAGCAGCTTGTACTCGGTTCTCTCCTACAATGAGCAGTTCTTC. This translates into CASSLYSVLSYNEQFF.

This sequence joins TRBV18 and TRBJ1-1, with D maybe TRBD1 (5 bases). Trimming left V 3 bases short and J 1 base short, with 6 bases between. CDR1 and CDR2 from the germline V gene are KGHSH and LQKENI. The CDR3 loop spans 13 amino acids. The CDR3 bases are TGTGCCAGCTCACCGCAGGGGAACACTGAAGCTTTCTTT. Its protein is CASSPQGNTEAFF.

The table lists this clonotype with many counts. The chain is built from TRBV4-3 and TRBJ1-1; 9 nucleotides line up with TRBD1. Germline V CDR1 and CDR2: LGHNA, YSLEER. The CDR3 has 15 amino acids. V shed 1 base and J 3 bases; nucleotides not matched to a gene: 3. The CDR3 here is CASSQAGQGYTEAFF. DNA of the CDR3: TGCGCCAGCAGCCAAGCTGGACAGGGGTACACTGAAGCTTTCTTT.

Ten or more counts support this clonotype. This chain links TRBV6-1 with TRBJ2-7; TRBD1 aligns across 7 bases. Trimming cost V 5 bases and J 0 bases; bases outside gene matches: 10. The CDR3 contains 16 residues. The germline CDR1 and CDR2 sequences are MNHNS and SASEGT. The CDR3 nucleotides read TGTGCCAGCAGTCAACAACCGGGACAGAGCTCCTACGAGCAGTACTTC. Translated, it gives CASSQQPGQSSYEQYF.

This clonotype is judged medium-sized. V and J are TRBV4-1 and TRBJ2-1; D is unresolved. Germline V gene data show CDR1 as MGHRA and CDR2 as YSYEKL. This CDR3 comprises 12 residues. The ends were cut back, 4 bases at V and 5 bases at J, with 6 bases in the middle. CDR3 region: CASSPAHNEQFF. CDR3 sequence (DNA): TGCGCCAGCAGCCCGGCCCACAATGAGCAGTTCTTC.

Details on this clonotype: The conserved final phenylalanine or tryptophan is absent from the CDR3, which likely points to a read error. This chain connects TRBV9 to TRBJ2-6; 8 positions agree with TRBD1. Per germline, CDR1 SGDLS and CDR2 YYNGEE. There are 16 residues in the CDR3. J was trimmed by 4 bases and V by 3 bases; bases with no gene match: 6. In DNA, the CDR3 is TGTGCCAGCAGCGCCCACAGGGGGACCGGGGCCAACGTCCTGACTGTC. This codes for CASSAHRGTGANVLTV.

This chain joins TRBV6-1 and TRBJ2-3, with D possibly being TRBD2 (7 bases). V lost 9 bases and J lost 0, with 19 bases in between. In germline, CDR1 is MNHNS, CDR2 SASEGT. The CDR3 is made up of 16 amino acids. The DNA for the CDR3 is TGTGCCAGTAACCCTCTAGGGGGGGGGAGCACAGATACGCAGTATTTT. Encoded protein: CASNPLGGGSTDTQYF.

This clonotype was observed many times. V is TRBV12-3 or TRBV12-4 and J is TRBJ1-1; 7 bases map to TRBD1. Germline trimming cut 6 bases from V and 6 bases from J; bases unmatched to any gene: 7. The CDR3 runs to 13 residues. CDR3 residues: CASSRQGLPEAFF. CDR3 DNA: TGTGCCAGCAGCCGACAGGGTTTACCTGAAGCTTTCTTT.

Regarding this clonotype: An end of the junction differs from the germline gene, which may be a read error. CDR3 amino acids: CVSSGTSAMNTEAFF. In nucleotides, the CDR3 is TGTGTCAGCAGTGGGACATCCGCCATGAACACTGAAGCTTTCTTT. V is TRBV28 and J is TRBJ1-1; possibly TRBD1 for D (6 bases). The CDR3 runs 15 residues. The germline gives CDR1 MDHEN, CDR2 SYDVKM.

In the case of this clonotype: An end of the junction does not agree with germline; a read error may underlie this. The V and J genes are TRBV20-1 and TRBJ2-1, with D possibly matching TRBD2 (6 bases). Germline values: CDR1 DFQATT, CDR2 SNEGSKA (reference sequence). The length of the CDR3 is 14 residues. In DNA, the CDR3 is TGCGGTGCTTGGGGGGACGGATATGGGGGTGAGCAGTTCTTC. Translation: CGAWGDGYGGEQFF.